A single count supports the clone carrying this T cell receptor beta chain. What it recognizes is unknown. This sample is drawn from a study of post-analysis software for immune sequencing data. About the research overall: Patients had relapsing-remitting, secondary progressive or progressive-relapsing multiple sclerosis; some lacked subtype.

The ends were cut back, 3 bases at V and 3 bases at J, with 12 bases in the middle. Germline V gene data show CDR1 as SGHDT and CDR2 as YYEEEE. This CDR3 is 14 amino acids long. Unique molecular identifiers were present in the TCR beta cDNA libraries. There were 1 to 10 million T cells, and around 500,000 cDNA molecules came from them. TCRdb processed the PCR reads anew with MiXCR; each CDR3 protein has one entry. The data contain roughly 540,000 distinct CDR3 sequences, around a third of them singletons. Notes on the study in general: The normalized Chao1 diversity of multiple sclerosis patients was significantly lower than that of controls. Four to six TRBV segments, including TRBV5-6, TRBV5-1 and TRBV20-1, were more frequent in patients than controls. F measure grouped same-batch samples tightly together.

The sequence was collected from a girl aged 2 to 17 with multiple sclerosis. The gene calls are TRBV5-6 and TRBJ2-5; TRBD1 is a possible D gene (5 bases). The specimen sequenced was blood. The CDR3 spells CASSWVDREETQYF. The CDR3 DNA reads TGTGCCAGCAGCTGGGTTGACAGAGAAGAGACCCAGTACTTC.